The 24 T cell receptor beta chains below come from one sample, sequenced in a study of shared clonotypes between healthy human individuals. TCRdb's table, derived via immunoSEQ multiplex PCR, lists solely in-frame clones and lacks some. Here the sample spans millions of clones, 90% to 95% being singletons. The naive CD8 subset, CD45RO-negative cells positively selected for CCR7, excluded terminally differentiated effector memory CD45RA+ cells. The specimen was naive CD8+ T cells from PBMCs. The receptors were gathered from a man aged 18 to 29 in good health. Some clones in this sample may be carry-over from other donors' samples.

The rearrangement joins TRBV10-1 to TRBJ2-3; D possibly corresponds to TRBD1 (5 bases). Germline lookup yields CDR1 WNHNN and CDR2 SYGVQD (reference sequence). Trimming shortened V by 6 bases and J by 2 bases, and 9 bases separated the two germline ends. There are 13 residues in the CDR3. CDR3 nucleotide sequence: TGCGCCAGCAGAGACAGACCCACAGATACGCAGTATTTT. Encoded protein: CASRDRPTDTQYF.

CDR3 bases: TGTGCCAGCAGTCCCGGGACAGGGACCACCGGGGAGCTGTTTTTT. Its protein is CASSPGTGTTGELFF. The rearrangement links TRBV27 to TRBJ2-2, with 9 bases lining up with TRBD1. CDR1 and CDR2 from the germline V gene are MNHEY and SMNVEV (reference sequence). This CDR3 has 15 residues. Trimming took 5 bases from V and 4 from J; bases not matched to a gene: 5.

This CDR3 reads CASSLGPGLVGNEQFF. In nucleotides, the CDR3 is TGTGCCAGCAGCTTGGGTCCGGGACTAGTGGGCAATGAGCAGTTCTTC. J is TRBJ2-1 and V is TRBV5-4; the match to TRBD2 covers 8 bases. The V gene end was trimmed by 0 bases and the J gene end by 6 bases; junction bases not matched to a gene: 8. CDR3 length equals 16 residues. Germline V gives CDR1 SGHNT, CDR2 YYREEE (reference sequence). Using reference TRBV5-4 and TRBJ2-1 for the parts outside the CDR3, the full variable domain is ETGVTQSPTHLIKTRGQQVTLRCSSQSGHNTVSWYQQALGQGPQFIFQYYREEENGRGNFPPRFSGLQFPNYSSELNVNALELDDSALYLCASSLGPGLVGNEQFFGPGTRLTVL.

The V call is TRBV2, the J call TRBJ1-1; perhaps TRBD1 as D (5 bases). The CDR3 spans 16 residues. Trimming stripped 1 base from V and 5 bases from J, with 17 bases between. CDR1 SNHLY and CDR2 FYNNEI come from the germline V gene. As DNA, the CDR3 is TGTGCCAGCAGTGAAGTGTTGGGGGTTTGGCAAACTGAAGCTTTCTTT. It is translated as CASSEVLGVWQTEAFF. The full variable domain, with the rest looked up from reference TRBV2 and TRBJ1-1, is EPEVTQTPSHQVTQMGQEVILRCVPISNHLYFYWYRQILGQKVEFLVSFYNNEISEKSEIFDDQFSVERPDGSNFTLKIRSTKLEDSAMYFCASSEVLGVWQTEAFFGQGTRLTVV.

The rearrangement links TRBV4-3 to TRBJ1-2; 8 bases are shared with TRBD1. This CDR3 is built from 15 residues. The V and J ends lost 4 bases and 4 bases, in that order; junction bases with no gene match: 8. Germline V CDR1 and CDR2: LGHNA, YSLEER. The CDR3 reads CASSPDRGVGYGYTF. The CDR3 DNA sequence: TGCGCCAGCAGCCCCGACAGGGGCGTAGGCTATGGCTACACCTTC.

The rearrangement links TRBV19 to TRBJ2-7; D remains ambiguous. V was trimmed by 9 bases and J by 6 bases, leaving 15 bases between them. CDR3 length equals 12 residues. CDR1 is LNHDA, CDR2 SQIVND, per germline (reference sequence). CDR3 loop: CASLAAYGEQYF. The CDR3 nucleotides read TGTGCCAGCCTCGCGGCGTATGGCGAGCAGTACTTC.

Worth noting for this clone: The same CDR3 can be traced to other DNA sequences in this sample. V is TRBV7-6 and J is TRBJ2-7; D is tentatively TRBD1 or TRBD2 (5 bases each). This CDR3 has 16 amino acids. CDR1 is SGHVS and CDR2 is FNYEAQ in the germline V gene. Trimming cost V 1 base and J 1 base, with 14 bases left between them. CDR3 DNA sequence: TGTGCCAGCAGCTTAGGGGGGACGGACGAATCCTACGAGCAGTACTTC. Residues: CASSLGGTDESYEQYF. The full variable domain, in which reference TRBV7-6 and TRBJ2-7 provide the parts outside the CDR3, is GAGVSQSPRYKVTKRGQDVALRCDPISGHVSLYWYRQALGQGPEFLTYFNYEAQQDKSGLPNDRFSAERPEGSISTLTIQRTEQRDSAMYRCASSLGGTDESYEQYFGPGTRLTVT.

The CDR3 loop is CAWSVPSLYEQYF. As DNA, the CDR3 is TGTGCCTGGAGTGTACCCAGTCTCTACGAGCAGTACTTC. The chain couples TRBV30 to TRBJ2-7, with D hard to call. Trimming cost V 0 bases and J 3 bases, with 9 bases left between them. The germline CDR1 and CDR2 sequences are GTSNPN and SVGIG (reference sequence). This CDR3 has 13 amino acids. The full variable domain, in which reference TRBV30 and TRBJ2-7 provide the parts outside the CDR3, is SQTIHQWPATLVQPVGSPLSLECTVEGTSNPNLYWYRQAAGRGLQLLFYSVGIGQISSEVPQNLSASRPQDRQFILSSKKLLLSDSGFYLCAWSVPSLYEQYFGPGTRLTVT.

This clone was observed a single time. This chain joins TRBV19 and TRBJ2-1; 10 bases are a match to TRBD2. Germline V gene data show CDR1 as LNHDA and CDR2 as SQIVND (reference sequence). The CDR3 runs 15 residues. Trimming at V came to 3 bases and at J to 9 bases, leaving 8 bases not matched to a gene. The chain's CDR3 is CASSMGGLALTEQFF. The CDR3 DNA follows: TGTGCCAGTAGTATGGGGGGACTAGCGTTAACTGAGCAGTTCTTC.

This chain joins TRBV11-2 and TRBJ2-1; a weak D match, TRBD2 (5 bases). Germline loops: CDR1 SGHAT, CDR2 FQNNGV. Trimming removed 4 bases at V and 2 bases at J, with 15 bases between. There are 16 residues in the CDR3. The CDR3 coding sequence is TGTGCCAGCAGCTCCCGAGAGGGAGTCACCTACAATGAGCAGTTCTTC. The encoded protein is CASSSREGVTYNEQFF. The variable domain in full, with the rest retrieved from reference TRBV11-2 and TRBJ2-1, is EAGVAQSPRYKIIEKRQSVAFWCNPISGHATLYWYQQILGQGPKLLIQFQNNGVVDDSQLPKDRFSAERLKGVDSTLKIQPAKLEDSAVYLCASSSREGVTYNEQFFGPGTRLTVL.

The chain uses TRBV9 and TRBJ2-6; 9 bases align to TRBD1. CDR3 length equals 18 residues. The ends lost 3 bases at V and 0 bases at J; junction bases unmatched: 7. Germline CDR1 reads SGDLS; CDR2 reads YYNGEE. The CDR3 DNA sequence: TGTGCCAGCAGCGGCCGGGACAGGGAAATCTCTGGGGCCAACGTCCTGACTTTC. Amino acid sequence: CASSGRDREISGANVLTF. Full variable domain (rest looked up from reference TRBV9 and TRBJ2-6): DSGVTQTPKHLITATGQRVTLRCSPRSGDLSVYWYQQSLDQGLQFLIQYYNGEERAKGNILERFSAQQFPDLHSELNLSSLELGDSALYFCASSGRDREISGANVLTFGAGSRLTVL.

This chain joins TRBV11-2 and TRBJ2-7; possibly TRBD1 or TRBD2 for D (5 bases each). This CDR3 comprises 15 residues. Germline V lookup: CDR1 SGHAT, CDR2 FQNNGV. V lost 2 bases to trimming and J lost 3 bases, with 14 bases between them. Here the CDR3 DNA reads TGTGCCAGCAGCTTATGGGACCTAATCTTCTACGAGCAGTACTTC. Translated: CASSLWDLIFYEQYF.

The chain has TRBV15 and TRBJ2-7, with TRBD2 identical over 10 bases. Germline V gives CDR1 LNHNV, CDR2 YYDKDF (reference sequence). The V segment lost 3 bases and the J segment 2 bases; nucleotides outside the gene matches: 7. The length of the CDR3 is 16 residues. The CDR3: CATSSIPGLATYEQYF. CDR3 nucleotides: TGTGCCACCAGCAGTATCCCGGGACTAGCGACCTACGAGCAGTACTTC.

The chain is built from TRBV27 and TRBJ2-7; 9 bases map to TRBD1. This CDR3 has 15 residues. Germline-derived CDR1 and CDR2 are MNHEY and SMNVEV (reference sequence). V shed 2 bases and J 3 bases; nucleotides not matched to a gene: 5. CDR3 bases: TGTGCCAGCAGTTTACTGGGACAGGGAAACTACGAGCAGTACTTC. It is translated as CASSLLGQGNYEQYF.

The rearrangement links TRBV11-1 to TRBJ2-7; 8 bases are shared with TRBD1. This CDR3 comprises 15 residues. After removal of 6 bases from V and 1 base from J, the junction contained 8 bases not matched to a gene. Germline V gene lookup returns CDR1 SGHAT and CDR2 FQDESV (reference sequence). CDR3 sequence reads: CASRAQGDRSYEQYF. CDR3 DNA sequence: TGTGCCAGCAGAGCACAGGGGGACCGATCCTACGAGCAGTACTTC. Variable domain in full (rest from reference TRBV11-1 and TRBJ2-7): EAEVAQSPRYKITEKSQAVAFWCDPISGHATLYWYRQILGQGPELLVQFQDESVVDDSQLPKDRFSAERLKGVDSTLKIQPAELGDSAMYLCASRAQGDRSYEQYFGPGTRLTVT.

The sample holds one count of this clone. The V call is TRBV6-5, the J call TRBJ2-5; 10 bases map to TRBD2. With 6 bases clipped from V and 5 bases from J, the junction kept 6 bases outside the gene matches. CDR1 is MNHEY, CDR2 SVGAGI, per germline. This CDR3 region has 14 residues. CDR3 DNA sequence: TGTGCCAGCAGCCTAACTAGCGGGAAGGAGACCCAGTACTTC. Encoded protein: CASSLTSGKETQYF.

The chain joins TRBV7-9 to TRBJ2-7; the match to TRBD2 covers 7 bases. Germline values: CDR1 SEHNR, CDR2 FQNEAQ (reference sequence). This CDR3 comprises 14 residues. V lost 5 bases to trimming and J lost 2 bases; unmatched junction nucleotides: 6. CDR3 sequence reads: CASSPRLAPYEQYF. The CDR3 nucleotides are TGTGCCAGCAGCCCTCGACTAGCACCCTACGAGCAGTACTTC.

The chain carries TRBV5-4 and TRBJ1-1; D is uncertain. Germline V lookup: CDR1 SGHNT, CDR2 YYREEE (reference sequence). CDR3 size: 13 residues. Trimming stripped 4 bases from V and 0 bases from J, with 7 bases between. The CDR3 loop reads CASSAPLNTEAFF. The CDR3 bases are TGTGCCAGCAGCGCCCCTTTGAACACTGAAGCTTTCTTT.

V usage is TRBV18 and J usage is TRBJ2-1; 9 positions match TRBD1. Looked up from germline, CDR1 is KGHSH and CDR2 is LQKENI. Losses at the gene ends were 2 bases for V and 4 bases for J; bases not matched to a gene: 6. The CDR3 consists of 16 residues. CDR3 bases: TGTGCCAGCTCACCAACGACAGGGGGGAATTACAATGAGCAGTTCTTC. Translating gives CASSPTTGGNYNEQFF.

This chain connects TRBV5-6 to TRBJ2-3, with D unclear. There are 14 residues in the CDR3. Trimming cost V 4 bases and J 0 bases, with 9 bases left between them. The germline V gene has CDR1 SGHDT and CDR2 YYEEEE. This chain's CDR3 is CASSTTPSTDTQYF. The CDR3 coding sequence is TGTGCCAGCAGCACCACACCTAGCACAGATACGCAGTATTTT.

CDR3 sequence: CASSFPGAQETQYF. In nucleotides, the CDR3 is TGTGCCAGCAGCTTTCCGGGAGCTCAAGAGACCCAGTACTTC. The J gene is TRBJ2-5, the V gene TRBV7-2; D might be TRBD2 (6 bases). In germline, CDR1 is SGHTA, CDR2 FQGNSA. V dropped 3 bases and J dropped 2 bases, with 10 bases sitting between them. This CDR3 has 14 residues.

V usage is TRBV14 and J usage is TRBJ1-3, with 9 bases aligning to TRBD1. The junction had 14 bases not matched to a gene; V was cut back by 1 base and J by 4 bases. CDR1 SGHDN and CDR2 FVKESK come from the germline V gene. CDR3 size: 19 residues. This CDR3 is CASSQARGQGDGSGNTIYF. Here the CDR3 DNA reads TGTGCCAGCAGCCAAGCGAGGGGACAGGGCGATGGCTCCGGAAACACCATATATTTT.

This chain joins TRBV5-6 and TRBJ2-1, with 7 bases lining up with TRBD2. Germline loops: CDR1 SGHDT, CDR2 YYEEEE. The CDR3 sequence is 13 residues long. J gave up 8 bases and V 5 bases, and 7 bases lay outside the gene matches. CDR3 protein: CASRLSGIYEQFF. The CDR3 nucleotides are TGTGCCAGCAGGTTGAGCGGGATCTATGAGCAGTTCTTC.

With regard to this clone: The sample holds other DNA sequences that translate to the same CDR3. The chain has TRBV9 and TRBJ2-1; D remains ambiguous. CDR1 is SGDLS, CDR2 YYNGEE, per germline. Trimming cost V 4 bases and J 7 bases, with 12 bases left between them. The CDR3 is made up of 13 amino acids. The CDR3 protein is CASSPFPGNEQFF. The DNA of the CDR3 is TGTGCCAGCAGCCCCTTCCCTGGGAATGAGCAGTTCTTC.